Ten or more counts support the clone carrying this T cell receptor beta chain. Antigen: not known. Synthesis of cDNA used 5'RACE (with 10-nucleotide random UMIs). TCRdb reanalysed the 5' RACE reads using MiXCR and keeps one entry per CDR3 protein. The repertoire includes roughly 100,000 distinct CDR3 sequences, roughly 3.3% of them detected once, and 2.5% to 3% sits in the top ten. This sample is part of a study of neurological immune-mediated disorders. Regarding the study as a whole: According to phylogenetic grouping, one related-CDR3 cluster, a possible signature, contained the repertoires of 18 of 34 multiple sclerosis patients.

V shed 1 base and J shed 5 bases, with 8 bases lying between them. CDR1 is SGHVS, CDR2 FNYEAQ, per germline. This CDR3 is 13 amino acids long. V and J are TRBV7-6 and TRBJ1-1; D might be TRBD1 (5 bases). This receptor was identified in a woman between 45 and 65 years old with multiple sclerosis. Specimen: PBMCs. CDR3 coding DNA: TGTGCCAGCAGCTTAGATTGGGGGACTGAAGCTTTCTTT. Amino acids: CASSLDWGTEAFF.